Shown below are 13 T cell receptor beta chains from a single sample sequenced in a study of shared clonotypes between healthy human individuals. This table comes from immunoSEQ multiplex PCR, and its TCRdb copy is limited to in-frame clones, with some not included. The data hold about 2 million clones, with approximately 95% observed a single time. Sequencing used naive CD4+ T cells sorted from blood. The subset here: CD45RA+ positively selected. These receptor sequences come from a man between 18 and 29 years old in good health.

This clone was detected once. V usage is TRBV6-5 and J usage is TRBJ1-4, with D unresolved. Between the trimmed V and J ends, which lost 8 bases and 7 bases, there was a span of 5 bases. The CDR3 runs 10 residues. CDR1 is MNHEY and CDR2 is SVGAGI in the germline V gene. CDR3 DNA: TGTGCCAGCCTGGGTGAAAAACTGTTTTTT. Protein product: CASLGEKLFF.

The rearrangement links TRBV2 to TRBJ1-4, with 8 bases identical to TRBD1. The CDR3 totals 15 residues. The germline gives CDR1 SNHLY, CDR2 FYNNEI. The junction had 7 bases not matched to a gene; V was cut back by 6 bases and J by 4 bases. The chain's CDR3 is CASSKGTGSNEKLFF. In nucleotides, the CDR3 is TGTGCCAGCAGCAAAGGGACAGGCAGTAATGAAAAACTGTTTTTT.

Notes on this clone: The same CDR3 can be traced to other DNA sequences in this sample. This chain joins TRBV2 and TRBJ1-1; TRBD1 matches at 9 bases. V was pared by 4 bases and J by 4 bases, with 1 base of the junction left unmatched. In germline, CDR1 is SNHLY, CDR2 FYNNEI. This CDR3 region has 13 residues. CDR3 DNA sequence: TGTGCCAGCAGTGGACAGGGGGTCACTGAAGCTTTCTTT. Translation gives CASSGQGVTEAFF.

The rearrangement joins TRBV18 to TRBJ2-1; D ambiguous. The germline V gene encodes CDR1 KGHSH and CDR2 LQKENI. Trimming removed 2 bases from V and 7 bases from J, with 15 bases in between. CDR3 length: 15 amino acids. As DNA, the CDR3 is TGTGCCAGCTCACCAAGAGCCCCCACAAGGAATGAGCAGTTCTTC. Its protein product is CASSPRAPTRNEQFF.

This clone appeared once. V usage is TRBV5-4 and J usage is TRBJ1-5; D is unresolved. This CDR3 contains 18 residues. Germline assignment: CDR1 SGHNT and CDR2 YYREEE (reference sequence). V was cut by 4 bases and J by 2 bases, with 22 bases left in between. The CDR3 here is CASSRNSRGRVGNQPQHF. CDR3 nucleotides: TGTGCCAGCAGCCGAAACTCGCGGGGAAGGGTTGGCAATCAGCCCCAGCATTTT. Looking up the rest from reference TRBV5-4 and TRBJ1-5 gives the full variable domain: ETGVTQSPTHLIKTRGQQVTLRCSSQSGHNTVSWYQQALGQGPQFIFQYYREEENGRGNFPPRFSGLQFPNYSSELNVNALELDDSALYLCASSRNSRGRVGNQPQHFGDGTRLSIL.

The chain links TRBV11-2 to TRBJ2-5; 13 positions match TRBD2. The CDR3 runs 15 residues. The V gene's germline CDR1 is SGHAT and CDR2 FQNNGV. The J segment lost 6 bases and the V segment lost 5 bases, leaving 6 bases of the junction unmatched. The CDR3 coding sequence is TGTGCCAGCAGCCCCGGGACTAGCGGGGTAAAGACCCAGTACTTC. As protein: CASSPGTSGVKTQYF.

This chain links TRBV19 with TRBJ1-2, with D maybe TRBD1 (5 bases). Germline loops: CDR1 LNHDA, CDR2 SQIVND (reference sequence). This CDR3 has 15 amino acids. With 3 bases removed from V and 3 bases from J, the gap between germline ends came to 14 bases. The CDR3 spells CASSIPADSYYGYTF. The CDR3 region has the DNA TGTGCCAGTAGTATCCCCGCTGACAGCTACTATGGCTACACCTTC.

The chain links TRBV6-1 to TRBJ2-4, with D possibly TRBD1 on 6 matching bases. CDR1 and CDR2 from the germline V gene are MNHNS and SASEGT. This CDR3 region has 16 residues. V lost 1 base to trimming and J lost 1 base, with 11 bases between them. CDR3 sequence reads: CASSEEQGRAKNIQYF. The CDR3 coding sequence is TGTGCCAGCAGTGAAGAACAGGGTAGGGCCAAAAACATTCAGTACTTC.

The chain joins TRBV18 to TRBJ2-2, with D unresolved. Trimming removed 4 bases at V and 4 bases at J, with 19 bases between. This CDR3 region has 17 residues. Germline loops: CDR1 KGHSH, CDR2 LQKENI. CDR3 sequence: CASSLSRSPRGTGELFF. The CDR3 region has the DNA TGTGCCAGCTCACTTTCCAGATCCCCCCGCGGCACCGGGGAGCTGTTTTTT.

A single count supports this clone. This chain links TRBV5-1 with TRBJ2-2, with 10 bases aligning to TRBD2. Germline V gene data show CDR1 as SGHRS and CDR2 as YFSETQ. The CDR3 is 19 amino acids. The trim removed 1 base at V and 7 bases at J, leaving 16 bases unmatched. This CDR3 is CASSLNPMGGLASGGELFF. The CDR3 DNA is TGCGCCAGCAGCTTGAACCCTATGGGGGGACTAGCGTCGGGCGGGGAGCTGTTTTTT.

This clone was found once. The V gene is TRBV6-1, the J gene TRBJ2-1, with 11 bases that match TRBD2. The ends lost 7 bases at V and 4 bases at J; junction bases unmatched: 6. The CDR3 spans 15 residues. CDR1 is MNHNS, CDR2 SASEGT, per germline. CDR3 DNA: TGTGCCAGCACGGTCGGGACTAGCGGTTACAATGAGCAGTTCTTC. It codes for CASTVGTSGYNEQFF.

The V gene is TRBV6-1, the J gene TRBJ1-5, with TRBD1 matching 8 bases. The V gene's germline CDR1 is MNHNS and CDR2 SASEGT. The CDR3 runs 22 residues. V lost 1 base, J lost 3 bases, and 23 bases stayed unmatched. The CDR3 region is CASSEVYFRVLTSQGVNQPQHF. CDR3 in DNA: TGTGCCAGCAGTGAAGTCTACTTCAGAGTCTTGACGTCACAGGGGGTCAATCAGCCCCAGCATTTT.

The chain recombines TRBV2 with TRBJ2-5, with unresolved D. V dropped 6 bases and J dropped 2 bases, with 10 bases sitting between them. Germline CDR1 and CDR2: SNHLY and FYNNEI. The CDR3 sequence is 13 residues long. CDR3 in amino acids: CASSWTVQETQYF. CDR3 DNA: TGTGCCAGCAGCTGGACGGTTCAAGAGACCCAGTACTTC. Variable domain in full (rest from reference TRBV2 and TRBJ2-5): EPEVTQTPSHQVTQMGQEVILRCVPISNHLYFYWYRQILGQKVEFLVSFYNNEISEKSEIFDDQFSVERPDGSNFTLKIRSTKLEDSAMYFCASSWTVQETQYFGPGTRLLVL.